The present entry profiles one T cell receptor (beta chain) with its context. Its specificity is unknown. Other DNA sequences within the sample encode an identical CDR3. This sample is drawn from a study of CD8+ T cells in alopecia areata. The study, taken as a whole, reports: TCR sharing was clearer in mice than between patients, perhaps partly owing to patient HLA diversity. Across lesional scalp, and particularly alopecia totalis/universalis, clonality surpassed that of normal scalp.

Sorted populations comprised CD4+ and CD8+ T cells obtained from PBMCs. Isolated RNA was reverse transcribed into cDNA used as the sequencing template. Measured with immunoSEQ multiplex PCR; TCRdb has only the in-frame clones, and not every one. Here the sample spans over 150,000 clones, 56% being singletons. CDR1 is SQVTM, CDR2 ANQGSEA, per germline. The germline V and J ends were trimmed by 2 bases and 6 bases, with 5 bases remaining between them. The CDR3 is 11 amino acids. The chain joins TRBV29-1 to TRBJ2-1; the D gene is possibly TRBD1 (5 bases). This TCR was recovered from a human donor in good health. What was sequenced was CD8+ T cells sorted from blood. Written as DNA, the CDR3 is TGCAGCGTTGAAAGGGGCAATGAGCAGTTCTTC. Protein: CSVERGNEQFF.